This is a list of T cell receptor beta chains from one sample in a study of cytomegalovirus exposure and HLA in healthy donors. The assay was immunoSEQ multiplex PCR, and TCRdb's table has in-frame clones only and misses some. The sample lists approximately 130,000 clones, roughly 80% occurring once. Material for sequencing was PBMCs. The receptors derive from a boy younger than 18 in good health and CMV-seronegative. The CDR3 runs from the conserved cysteine through the conserved F or W. The order of the fields is D gene, J gene, V gene, clone size, CDR3 protein, CDR3 DNA. D genes are given only for firm matches. Clone size is given for some rows only: seen once, a few or many times, or a class if the clone is expanded.

TRBD2	TRBJ2-7	TRBV2	NA	CASISGLAGVEEQYF	TGTGCCAGCATTTCCGGACTAGCGGGAGTGGAAGAGCAGTACTTC
NA	TRBJ2-1	TRBV7-2	NA	CASSPLGSAYNEQFF	TGTGCCAGCAGCCCGTTGGGTAGCGCCTACAATGAGCAGTTCTTC
NA	TRBJ2-7	TRBV5-4	NA	CASSPDSRSSYEQYF	TGTGCCAGCAGCCCAGACTCGAGAAGCTCCTACGAGCAGTACTTC
NA	TRBJ1-1	TRBV30	NA	CAWRTQGGARPEAFF	TGTGCCTGGAGGACTCAGGGAGGGGCGCGACCTGAAGCTTTCTTT
NA	TRBJ2-7	TRBV10-3	NA	CAARSTLYEQYF	TGTGCCGCCAGGTCCACGCTCTACGAGCAGTACTTC
NA	TRBJ1-4	TRBV5-4	few	CASSPDPGGKLFF	TGTGCCAGCAGCCCCGACCCGGGCGGGAAACTGTTTTTT
TRBD2	TRBJ2-1	TRBV6-5	NA	CASSRLAGGGNEQFF	TGTGCCAGCAGTCGACTAGCGGGAGGGGGCAATGAGCAGTTCTTC
TRBD2	TRBJ2-7	TRBV7-2	NA	CASRGGQGPYEQYF	TGTGCCAGCCGCGGGGGGCAGGGACCTTACGAGCAGTACTTC
TRBD1	TRBJ1-5	TRBV4-1	NA	CASSLRTGPTWPQHF	TGCGCCAGCAGCCTCCGGACAGGGCCGACATGGCCCCAGCATTTT
TRBD2	TRBJ2-1	TRBV6-1	few	CASSENGGSSYNEQFF	TGTGCCAGCAGTGAAAACGGCGGGAGCTCCTACAATGAGCAGTTCTTC
TRBD2	TRBJ2-7	TRBV5-4	NA	CASSLVWREGSYEQYF	TGTGCCAGCAGCTTGGTATGGCGGGAGGGCTCCTACGAGCAGTACTTC
NA	TRBJ1-5	TRBV6-5	once	CASSYRDRQPQHF	TGTGCCAGCAGCTACAGAGATCGTCAGCCCCAGCATTTT
NA	TRBJ1-2	TRBV15	NA	CATSRGRQVNYGYTF	TGTGCCACCAGCAGGGGCCGACAGGTAAACTATGGCTACACCTTC
TRBD1	TRBJ2-3	TRBV19	NA	CASSSATGGLDTQYF	TGTGCCAGTAGTTCCGCAACAGGGGGGCTAGATACGCAGTATTTT
NA	TRBJ2-1	TRBV19	NA	CASSTPRLDSSRQFF	TGTGCCAGTAGTACCCCTAGACTTGACAGCTCTCGGCAGTTCTTC
TRBD2	TRBJ2-5	TRBV5-4	NA	CASSSLSGGQETQYF	TGTGCCAGCAGTAGCCTGAGCGGGGGTCAAGAGACCCAGTACTTC
NA	TRBJ1-1	TRBV2	NA	CASSDAPGDTNTEAFF	TGTGCCAGCAGTGATGCCCCAGGGGATACGAACACTGAAGCTTTCTTT
TRBD2	TRBJ2-1	TRBV2	NA	CASSEGLAAHNEQFF	TGTGCCAGCAGTGAGGGACTAGCGGCGCACAATGAGCAGTTCTTC
TRBD2	TRBJ2-1	TRBV4-2	NA	CASSKGTSGGHEQFF	TGTGCCAGCAGCAAAGGGACTAGCGGGGGGCATGAGCAGTTCTTC
TRBD1	TRBJ1-2	TRBV29-1	NA	CSAGTGDGYTF	TGCAGCGCCGGGACAGGAGATGGCTACACCTTC
TRBD1	TRBJ2-7	TRBV5-1	NA	CASRTGSLEQYF	TGCGCCAGCAGGACAGGGAGTCTCGAGCAGTACTTC
NA	TRBJ2-2	TRBV7-9	NA	CASSFGSSAVGELFF	TGTGCCAGCAGCTTTGGCTCTAGCGCGGTCGGGGAGCTGTTTTTT
TRBD1	TRBJ2-1	TRBV5-1	NA	CASSLGTGVDEQFF	TGCGCCAGCAGTTTGGGGACAGGGGTCGATGAGCAGTTCTTC
NA	TRBJ1-5	TRBV19	NA	CASSMRAVVNQPQHF	TGTGCCAGTAGTATGCGGGCAGTTGTTAATCAGCCCCAGCATTTT
TRBD2	TRBJ2-4	TRBV5-1	once	CASSLWASGSDLNIQYF	TGCGCCAGCAGCTTGTGGGCTAGCGGGAGTGATTTGAACATTCAGTACTTC
TRBD2	TRBJ2-2	TRBV10-1	few	CASSLAGGNTGELFF	TGCGCCAGCAGTCTAGCGGGAGGGAACACCGGGGAGCTGTTTTTT
TRBD1	TRBJ2-7	TRBV4-2	NA	CASSHLLTGESDEQYF	TGTGCCAGCAGCCACCTACTGACAGGGGAATCGGACGAGCAGTACTTC
TRBD1	TRBJ2-5	TRBV13	NA	CASSDGTDQETQYF	TGTGCCAGCAGCGATGGGACAGACCAAGAGACCCAGTACTTC
NA	TRBJ1-1	TRBV4-1	few	CASSFRGGMNTEAFF	TGCGCCAGCAGCTTCAGGGGAGGGATGAACACTGAAGCTTTCTTT
NA	TRBJ2-7	TRBV4-2	NA	CASSPRGSIAYEQYF	TGTGCCAGCAGCCCCCGGGGGTCCATAGCCTACGAGCAGTACTTC
NA	TRBJ2-4	TRBV5-5	NA	CASSLGGGKNIQYF	TGTGCCAGCAGCTTGGGAGGAGGTAAAAACATTCAGTACTTC
NA	TRBJ2-4	TRBV9	NA	CASSVGGGFGNIQYF	TGTGCCAGCAGCGTAGGTGGGGGGTTCGGGAACATTCAGTACTTC
NA	TRBJ2-5	TRBV5-1	NA	CASSGDSREQYF	TGCGCCAGCAGCGGAGACTCTAGGGAGCAGTACTTC
TRBD1	TRBJ2-7	TRBV2	NA	CASSPPPGQGEDEQYF	TGTGCCAGCAGTCCCCCTCCCGGACAGGGGGAGGACGAGCAGTACTTC
TRBD1	TRBJ1-3	TRBV6-5	NA	CASSFGTGTGNTIYF	TGTGCCAGCAGTTTTGGGACAGGGACTGGAAACACCATATATTTT
TRBD1	TRBJ1-2	TRBV9	NA	CASSPGTGEDGYTF	TGTGCCAGCAGCCCCGGGACAGGGGAGGATGGCTACACCTTC
NA	TRBJ1-1	TRBV5-1	NA	CASSFLQGNTEAFF	TGCGCCAGCAGCTTTTTACAGGGGAACACTGAAGCTTTCTTT